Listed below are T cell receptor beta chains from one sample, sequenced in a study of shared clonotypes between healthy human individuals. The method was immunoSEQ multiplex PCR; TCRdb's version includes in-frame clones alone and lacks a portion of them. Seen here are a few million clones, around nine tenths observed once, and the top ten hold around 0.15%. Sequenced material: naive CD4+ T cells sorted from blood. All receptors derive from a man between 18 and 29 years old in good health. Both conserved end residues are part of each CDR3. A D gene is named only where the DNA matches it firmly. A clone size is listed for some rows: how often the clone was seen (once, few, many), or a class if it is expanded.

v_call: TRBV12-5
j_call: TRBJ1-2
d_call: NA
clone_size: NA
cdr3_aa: CASGLGTNYGYTF
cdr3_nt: TGTGCTAGTGGTTTGGGGACAAACTATGGCTACACCTTC

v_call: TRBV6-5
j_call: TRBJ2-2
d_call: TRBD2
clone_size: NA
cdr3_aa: CASRYGSGGYSGELFF
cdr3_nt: TGTGCCAGCAGATACGGTAGCGGGGGGTATTCCGGGGAGCTGTTTTTT

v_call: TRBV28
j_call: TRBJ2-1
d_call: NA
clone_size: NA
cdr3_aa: CASFTQGPEGNEQFF
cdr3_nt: TGTGCCAGTTTCACTCAGGGACCTGAGGGGAATGAGCAGTTCTTC

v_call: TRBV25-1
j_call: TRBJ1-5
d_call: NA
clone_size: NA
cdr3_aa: CASSGQGSQPQHF
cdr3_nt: TGTGCCAGCAGTGGTCAGGGGAGCCAGCCCCAGCATTTT

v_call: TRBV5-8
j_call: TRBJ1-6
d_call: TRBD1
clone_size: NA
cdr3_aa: CASSLGRDRLNSPLHF
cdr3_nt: TGTGCCAGCAGCTTGGGGCGGGACAGGCTTAATTCACCCCTCCACTTT

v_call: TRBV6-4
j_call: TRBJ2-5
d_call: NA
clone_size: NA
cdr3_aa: CASSDSGLGSPQETQYF
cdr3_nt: TGTGCCAGCAGTGACTCCGGGCTGGGCTCGCCCCAAGAGACCCAGTACTTC

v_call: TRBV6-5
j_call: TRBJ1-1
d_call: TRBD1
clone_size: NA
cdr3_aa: CASSPTGGAAFF
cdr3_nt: TGTGCCAGCAGTCCCACAGGGGGCGCAGCTTTCTTT

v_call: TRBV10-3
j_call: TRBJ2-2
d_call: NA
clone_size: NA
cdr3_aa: CAISRTLETNTGELFF
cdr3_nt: TGTGCCATCAGTCGGACACTTGAAACGAACACCGGGGAGCTGTTTTTT

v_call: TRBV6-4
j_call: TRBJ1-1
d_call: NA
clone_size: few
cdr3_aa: CASSDNLNTEAFF
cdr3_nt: TGTGCCAGCAGTGACAACTTGAACACTGAAGCTTTCTTT

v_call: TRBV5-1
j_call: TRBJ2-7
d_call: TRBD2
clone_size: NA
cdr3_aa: CASSLSSGGTYEQYF
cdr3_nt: TGCGCCAGCAGCTTGTCTAGCGGGGGGACCTACGAGCAGTACTTC

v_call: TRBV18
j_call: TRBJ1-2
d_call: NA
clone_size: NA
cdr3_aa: CASSPTRDAPRGYGYTF
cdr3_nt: TGTGCCAGCTCACCAACTCGGGACGCCCCCCGGGGGTATGGCTACACCTTC

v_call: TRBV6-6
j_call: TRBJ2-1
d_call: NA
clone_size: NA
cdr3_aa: CASSYQGKDEQFF
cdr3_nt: TGTGCCAGCAGTTATCAGGGGAAGGATGAGCAGTTCTTC

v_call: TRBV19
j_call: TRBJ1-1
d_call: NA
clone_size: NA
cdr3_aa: CASSIDPASTEAFF
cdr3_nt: TGTGCCAGTAGTATAGACCCCGCTAGCACTGAAGCTTTCTTT

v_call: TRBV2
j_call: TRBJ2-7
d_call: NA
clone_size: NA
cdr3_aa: CASSEILSYEQYF
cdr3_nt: TGTGCCAGCAGTGAGATACTGAGCTACGAGCAGTACTTC

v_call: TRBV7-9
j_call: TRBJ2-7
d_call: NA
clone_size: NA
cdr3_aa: CASSLAYSNYEQYF
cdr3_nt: TGTGCCAGCAGCTTAGCATATTCTAACTACGAGCAGTACTTC

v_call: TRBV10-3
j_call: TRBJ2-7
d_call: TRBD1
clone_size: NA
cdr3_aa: CAISESSTGAYEQYF
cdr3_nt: TGTGCCATCAGTGAGTCGTCAACAGGGGCCTACGAGCAGTACTTC

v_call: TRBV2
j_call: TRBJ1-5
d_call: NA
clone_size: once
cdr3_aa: CASSEEHMRTVQYSNQPQHF
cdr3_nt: TGTGCCAGCAGTGAAGAACATATGAGGACCGTTCAATATAGCAATCAGCCCCAGCATTTT

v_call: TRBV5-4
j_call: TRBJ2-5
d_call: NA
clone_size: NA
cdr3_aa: CASSNQETQYF
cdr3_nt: TGTGCCAGCAGCAACCAAGAGACCCAGTACTTC

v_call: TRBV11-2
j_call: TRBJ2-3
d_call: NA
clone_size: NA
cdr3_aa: CASSSLKGGLRDTQYF
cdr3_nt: TGTGCCAGCAGCTCACTAAAGGGGGGGCTAAGAGATACGCAGTATTTT

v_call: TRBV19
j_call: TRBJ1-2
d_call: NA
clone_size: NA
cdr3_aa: CASRLERGYTF
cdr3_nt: TGTGCCAGTAGGCTTGAGCGGGGCTACACCTTC

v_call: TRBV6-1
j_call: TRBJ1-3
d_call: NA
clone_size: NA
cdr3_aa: CASSEEGGNTIYF
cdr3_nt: TGTGCCAGCAGTGAAGAGGGCGGAAACACCATATATTTT

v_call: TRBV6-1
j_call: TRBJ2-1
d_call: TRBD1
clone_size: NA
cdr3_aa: CASHGRDRGRNEQFF
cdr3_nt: TGTGCCAGCCATGGCCGGGACAGGGGGCGGAATGAGCAGTTCTTC

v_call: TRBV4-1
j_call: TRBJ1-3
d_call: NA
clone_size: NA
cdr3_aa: CASRPGGATQNTIYF
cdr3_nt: TGCGCCAGCCGCCCTGGCGGGGCTACCCAAAACACCATATATTTT

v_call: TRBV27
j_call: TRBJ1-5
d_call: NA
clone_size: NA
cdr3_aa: CASRRAGGNQPQHF
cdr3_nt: TGTGCCAGCCGAAGGGCAGGGGGCAATCAGCCCCAGCATTTT

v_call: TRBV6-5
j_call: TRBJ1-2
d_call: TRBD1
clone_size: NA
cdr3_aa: CASSPPGQVYGYTF
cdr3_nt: TGTGCCAGCAGTCCACCGGGACAGGTCTATGGCTACACCTTC

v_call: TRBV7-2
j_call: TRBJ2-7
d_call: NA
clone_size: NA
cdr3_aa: CASSFGTSGYEQYF
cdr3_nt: TGTGCCAGCAGCTTTGGGACAAGCGGGTACGAGCAGTACTTC

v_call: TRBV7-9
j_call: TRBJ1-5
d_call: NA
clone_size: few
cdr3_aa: CASSFTANQPQHF
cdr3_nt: TGTGCCAGCAGCTTCACGGCTAATCAGCCCCAGCATTTT

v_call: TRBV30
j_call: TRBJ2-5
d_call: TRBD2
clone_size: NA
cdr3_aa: CAWSSKRGVTQYF
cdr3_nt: TGTGCCTGGAGTAGCAAGCGGGGGGTGACCCAGTACTTC

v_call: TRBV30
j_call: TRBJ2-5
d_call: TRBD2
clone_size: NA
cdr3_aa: CAWSDWGGETQYF
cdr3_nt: TGTGCCTGGAGTGACTGGGGGGGGGAGACCCAGTACTTC

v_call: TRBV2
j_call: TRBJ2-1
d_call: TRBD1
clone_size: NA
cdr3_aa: CASSAGTGGRNEQFF
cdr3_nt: TGTGCCAGCAGCGCCGGGACAGGGGGTCGGAATGAGCAGTTCTTC

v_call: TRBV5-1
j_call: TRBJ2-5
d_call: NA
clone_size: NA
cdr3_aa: CASSLGGWGQETQYF
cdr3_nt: TGCGCCAGCAGCTTAGGAGGGTGGGGCCAAGAGACCCAGTACTTC

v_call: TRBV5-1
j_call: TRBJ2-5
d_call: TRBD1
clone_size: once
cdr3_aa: CASRRTGIETQYF
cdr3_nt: TGCGCCAGCAGGCGGACAGGGATAGAGACCCAGTACTTC

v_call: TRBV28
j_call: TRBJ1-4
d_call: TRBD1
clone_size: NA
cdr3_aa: CASSGDRVQKLFF
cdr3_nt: TGTGCCAGCAGCGGGGACAGGGTCCAAAAACTGTTTTTT

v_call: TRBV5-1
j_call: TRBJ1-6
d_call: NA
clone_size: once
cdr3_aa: CASSLETVRAYNSPLHF
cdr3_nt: TGCGCCAGCAGCTTGGAAACGGTCAGGGCGTATAATTCACCCCTCCACTTT

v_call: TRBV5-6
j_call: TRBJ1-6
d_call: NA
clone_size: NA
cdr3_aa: CASSLSDTNSSPLHF
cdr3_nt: TGTGCCAGCAGCTTGTCCGACACTAACAGTTCACCCCTCCACTTT

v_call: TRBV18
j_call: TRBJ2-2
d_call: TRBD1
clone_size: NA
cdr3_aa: CASSPRQGGTGELFF
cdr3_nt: TGTGCCAGCTCACCAAGACAGGGGGGAACCGGGGAGCTGTTTTTT

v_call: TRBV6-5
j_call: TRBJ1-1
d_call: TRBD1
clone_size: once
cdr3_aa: CASRRDRGPTEAFF
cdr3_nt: TGTGCCAGCAGAAGAGACAGGGGGCCCACTGAAGCTTTCTTT

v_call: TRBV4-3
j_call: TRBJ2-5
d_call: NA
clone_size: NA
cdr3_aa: CASSQDFRSQETQYF
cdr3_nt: TGCGCCAGCAGCCAAGATTTTCGGAGCCAAGAGACCCAGTACTTC

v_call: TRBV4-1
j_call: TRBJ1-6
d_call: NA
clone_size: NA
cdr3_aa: CASSQVSGFGSPLHF
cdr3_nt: TGCGCCAGCAGCCAAGTCTCAGGGTTTGGTTCACCCCTCCACTTT

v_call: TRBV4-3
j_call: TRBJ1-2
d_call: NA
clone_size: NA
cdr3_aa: CASSQDFGSGSYGYTF
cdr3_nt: TGCGCCAGCAGCCAAGATTTTGGGAGTGGGAGCTATGGCTACACCTTC

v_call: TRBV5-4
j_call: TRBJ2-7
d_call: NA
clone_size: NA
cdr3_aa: CASSAGTVYEQYF
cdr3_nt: TGTGCCAGCAGCGCAGGGACGGTCTACGAGCAGTACTTC

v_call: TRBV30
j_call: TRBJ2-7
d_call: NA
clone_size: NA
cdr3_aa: CAWQQGTPYEQYF
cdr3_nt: TGTGCCTGGCAACAGGGGACTCCCTACGAGCAGTACTTC

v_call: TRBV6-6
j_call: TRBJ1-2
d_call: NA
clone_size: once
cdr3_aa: CASSYSYDSGGYTF
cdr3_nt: TGTGCCAGCAGTTACTCGTACGACTCGGGTGGCTACACCTTC

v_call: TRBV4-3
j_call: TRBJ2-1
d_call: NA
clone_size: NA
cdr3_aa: CASSQDRRASGRGLNEQFF
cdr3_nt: TGCGCCAGCAGCCAAGATCGTCGGGCTAGCGGCCGGGGGCTCAATGAGCAGTTCTTC

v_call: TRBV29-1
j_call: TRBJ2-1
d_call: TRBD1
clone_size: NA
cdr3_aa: CSVEPHAGTGNEQFF
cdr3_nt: TGCAGCGTTGAACCGCACGCCGGGACAGGCAATGAGCAGTTCTTC

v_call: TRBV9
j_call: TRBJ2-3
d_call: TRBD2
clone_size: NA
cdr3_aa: CASSALAGVNTDTQYF
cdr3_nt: TGTGCCAGCAGCGCACTAGCGGGAGTGAACACAGATACGCAGTATTTT

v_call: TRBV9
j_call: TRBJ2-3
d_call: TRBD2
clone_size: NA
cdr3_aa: CASSAPSGGFPDTQYF
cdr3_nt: TGTGCCAGCAGCGCCCCCAGCGGGGGATTTCCAGATACGCAGTATTTT

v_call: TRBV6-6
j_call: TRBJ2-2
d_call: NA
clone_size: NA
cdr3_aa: CASTGRATGELFF
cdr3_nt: TGTGCCAGCACAGGGCGGGCCACCGGGGAGCTGTTTTTT